The entry below gives a single T cell receptor beta chain sequence along with its context. This entry comes from a study of blood T cell repertoires in COVID-19. Study context: COVID-19 samples collected from the United States, Italy and Spain covered acute and convalescent phases. T cells, B-cell-depleted T cells, or PBMCs provided the cDNA or gDNA that served as material.

Original processing notes: The assay estimated nucleated cells by amplifying reference gene primers. TCRdb's copy holds only in-frame clones and misses some; the assay was immunoSEQ multiplex PCR. V and J calls and clone size come straight from that table; D and trimming were deduced from the DNA. The sample lists about 280,000 clones; approximately 83% were seen once. Sequenced: peripheral blood. The receptor was derived from a woman between 65 and 79 years old with acute or convalescent COVID-19.

The CDR3 DNA reads TGTGCCAGCAGCTTGGAGACAGCCGAGGCCCAGCATTTT. Translating gives CASSLETAEAQHF. The chain has TRBV7-2 and TRBJ1-5; TRBD1 might be the D (5 bases). The germline V gene has CDR1 SGHTA and CDR2 FQGNSA. V was cut by 3 bases and J by 11 bases, with 14 bases left in between. The CDR3 covers 13 residues.